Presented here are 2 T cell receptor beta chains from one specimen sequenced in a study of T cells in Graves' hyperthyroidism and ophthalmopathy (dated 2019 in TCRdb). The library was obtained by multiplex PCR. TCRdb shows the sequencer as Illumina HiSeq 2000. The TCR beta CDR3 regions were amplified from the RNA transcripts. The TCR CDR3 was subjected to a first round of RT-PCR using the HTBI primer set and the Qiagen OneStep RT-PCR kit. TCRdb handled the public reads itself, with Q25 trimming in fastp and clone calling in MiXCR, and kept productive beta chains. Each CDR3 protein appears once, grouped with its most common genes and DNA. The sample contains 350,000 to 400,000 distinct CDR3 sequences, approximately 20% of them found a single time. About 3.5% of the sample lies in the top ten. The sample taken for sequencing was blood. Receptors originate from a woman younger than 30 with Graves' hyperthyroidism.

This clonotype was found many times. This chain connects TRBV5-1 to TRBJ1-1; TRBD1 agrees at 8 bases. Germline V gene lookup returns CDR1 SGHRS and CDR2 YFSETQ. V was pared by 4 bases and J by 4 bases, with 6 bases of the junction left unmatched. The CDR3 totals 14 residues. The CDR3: CASSQGAGSTEAFF. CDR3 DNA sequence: TGCGCCAGCAGCCAGGGGGCAGGGAGCACTGAAGCTTTCTTT.

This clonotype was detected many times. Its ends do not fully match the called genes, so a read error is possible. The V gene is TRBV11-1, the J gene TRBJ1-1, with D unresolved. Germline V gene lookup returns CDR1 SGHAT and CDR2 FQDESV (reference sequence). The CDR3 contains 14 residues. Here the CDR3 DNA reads TGTGCCAGCAGATCACCACGCGGTGCAGGTGAAGCTTTCTTC. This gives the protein CASRSPRGAGEAFF.